These 7 T cell receptor beta chains share one sample of origin, sequenced in a study of T cells in women clearing cervical HPV infection. Data came from immunoSEQ multiplex PCR; TCRdb stores just in-frame clones and leaves some out. The sample data list nearly 20,000 clones. Sequenced sample: blood buffy coat. The source of these receptors is a woman between 18 and 75 years old with a cervical HPV16 infection that either progressed to CIN3+ or cleared (not recorded which).

As regards this clone: Read coverage stops 3 residues before the CDR3 terminus; the germline J gene supplies the remainder. The rearrangement joins TRBV19 to TRBJ1-4, with D possibly TRBD1 on 6 matching bases. V was pared by 9 bases and J by 7 bases, with 21 bases between. Germline V gives CDR1 LNHDA, CDR2 SQIVND (reference sequence). The CDR3 runs 15 residues. This CDR3 reads CASGKGGTGREKLFF. The sequenced CDR3 bases are TGTGCCAGCGGTAAAGGGGGAACAGGGCGTGAAAAA.

Regarding this clone: Read data end 3 residues before the CDR3 end; the end is taken from the germline J gene. The chain employs TRBV6-2 or TRBV6-3 and TRBJ2-2, with 12 bases matching TRBD2. V was clipped by 2 bases and J by 2 bases; unmatched bases: 3. The V gene's germline CDR1 is MNHEY and CDR2 SVGEGT. CDR3 size: 17 residues. CDR3 sequence reads: CASSYPSGGANTGELFF. The CDR3 DNA, read in part, is TGTGCCAGCAGTTACCCTAGCGGGGGGGCTAACACCGGGGAG.

A word on this clone: With the read ending 3 residues before the CDR3 end, the germline J gene is used to fill in that end. The gene calls are TRBV10-3 and TRBJ1-4; 10 bases fit TRBD1. Unmatched junction bases numbered 2, after V lost 4 bases and J lost 6 bases. The CDR3 sequence is 14 residues long. The germline gives CDR1 ENHRY, CDR2 SYGVKD. CDR3 bases read: TGTGCCATCAGTGGGGGGACAGGGGATGAAAAA. It specifies CAISGGTGDEK. The entire CDR3 protein reads CAISGGTGDEKLFF.

For this clone: The CDR3 extends 3 residues past the end of the read, so its final part is completed from the germline J gene. The genes are TRBV29-1 and TRBJ1-2; D possibly corresponds to TRBD1 (5 bases). Germline V CDR1 and CDR2: SQVTM, ANQGSEA. V lost 0 bases to trimming and J lost 5 bases, with 10 bases between them. The CDR3 covers 13 residues. The part of the CDR3 DNA that was read is TGCAGCGTTGAAGAATACGGGGGGTATGGC. Protein product: CSVEEYGGYG. The whole CDR3 region reads CSVEEYGGYGYTF.

The CDR3 protein is CASSYLQGFIETQYF. CDR3 DNA (partial): TGTGCCAGCAGTTACCTACAGGGTTTTATCGAGACC. The genes are TRBV6-2 or TRBV6-3 and TRBJ2-5, with a tentative D call TRBD1 (6 bases). The read terminates 3 residues ahead of where the CDR3 ends, so the germline J gene completes it. Germline CDR1 MNHEY, CDR2 SVGEGT. The CDR3 totals 15 residues. V was pared by 2 bases and J by 5 bases, with 15 bases between.

On this clone itself: Read coverage stops 3 residues before the CDR3 terminus; the germline J gene supplies the remainder. The genes are TRBV7-6 and TRBJ2-7; 10 bases line up with TRBD2. In germline, CDR1 is SGHVS, CDR2 FNYEAQ. The CDR3 consists of 16 residues. The V segment lost 1 base and the J segment 3 bases; nucleotides outside the gene matches: 6. The CDR3 here is CASSLGTASGGYEQYF. The DNA read from the CDR3 is TGTGCCAGCAGCTTAGGAACGGCTAGCGGGGGCTACGAG.

Concerning this clone itself: The DNA ends 3 residues before the CDR3 does, and the rest of the CDR3 is filled in from the germline J gene. The chain recombines TRBV20-1 with TRBJ2-3; 7 nucleotides agree with TRBD1. CDR1 DFQATT and CDR2 SNEGSKA come from the germline V gene (reference sequence). This CDR3 spans 16 amino acids. J was trimmed by 4 bases and V by 0 bases; bases with no gene match: 10. The chain's CDR3 is CSARDPTGKVSDTQYF. The sequenced CDR3 bases are TGCAGTGCTAGAGACCCGACAGGGAAAGTTTCAGATACG.